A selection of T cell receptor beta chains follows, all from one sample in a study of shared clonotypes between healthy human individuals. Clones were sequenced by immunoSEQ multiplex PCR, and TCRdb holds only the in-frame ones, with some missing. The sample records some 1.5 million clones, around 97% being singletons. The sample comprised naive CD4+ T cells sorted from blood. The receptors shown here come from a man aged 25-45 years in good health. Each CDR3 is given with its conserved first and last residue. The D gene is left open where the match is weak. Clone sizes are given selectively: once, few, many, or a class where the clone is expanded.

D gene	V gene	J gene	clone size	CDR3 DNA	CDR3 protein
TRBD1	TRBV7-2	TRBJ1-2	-	TGTGCCAGCAGCCTACAGGGACAGCTTAACTATGGCTACACCTTC	CASSLQGQLNYGYTF
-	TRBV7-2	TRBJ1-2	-	TGTGCCAGCAGCTGGGGGGTTGGCTACACCTTC	CASSWGVGYTF
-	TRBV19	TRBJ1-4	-	TGTGCCAGTAGTATAGCCCCGGTGGGGAATGAAAAACTGTTTTTT	CASSIAPVGNEKLFF
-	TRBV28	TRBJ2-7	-	TGTGCCATTCGGGACCCCAGGAGGTACGAGCAGTACTTC	CAIRDPRRYEQYF
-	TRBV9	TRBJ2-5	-	TGTGCCAGCAGCGTAGCCCCTTCGGCAGGGGAAGAGACCCAGTACTTC	CASSVAPSAGEETQYF
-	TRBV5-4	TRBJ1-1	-	TGTGCCAGCAGCTTGGTTGGGGAAACTGAAGCTTTCTTT	CASSLVGETEAFF
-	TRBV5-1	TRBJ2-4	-	TGCGCCAGCAGCTTGGATTGGGGGTGGGGCCCCTTAGCCAAAAACATTCAGTACTTC	CASSLDWGWGPLAKNIQYF
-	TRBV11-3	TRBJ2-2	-	TGTGCCAGCAGCTCTAGGGGGACCGGGGAGCTGTTTTTT	CASSSRGTGELFF
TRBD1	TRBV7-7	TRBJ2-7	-	TGTGCTAGCAGCCCATGGACAGGGCTCTCCTACGAGCAGTACTTC	CASSPWTGLSYEQYF
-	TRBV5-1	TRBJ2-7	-	TGCGCCAGCAGTTGGGCGGGAGCAAAAGCAACCGGACAGTCCTACGAGCAGTACTTC	CASSWAGAKATGQSYEQYF
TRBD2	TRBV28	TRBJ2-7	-	TGTGCCAGCAGAGACTTCACAGGATCGGGACTAGCGGGAGGGTCCTACGAGCAGTACTTC	CASRDFTGSGLAGGSYEQYF
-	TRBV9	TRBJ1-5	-	TGTGCCAGCAGCCGGACAGACAATCAGCCCCAGCATTTT	CASSRTDNQPQHF
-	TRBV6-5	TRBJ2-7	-	TGTGCCAGCAGTTATCAGGTCGGGAACTACGAGCAGTACTTC	CASSYQVGNYEQYF
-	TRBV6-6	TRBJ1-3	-	TGTGCCAGCAGTTATGGAGGGGAGAACTCTGGAAACACCATATATTTT	CASSYGGENSGNTIYF
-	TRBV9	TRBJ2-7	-	TGTGCCAGCAGCGTAGGGTCCTCGGTGGGAAACTACGAGCAGTACTTC	CASSVGSSVGNYEQYF
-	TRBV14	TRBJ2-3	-	TGTGCCAGCAGCCTTCCCGACGGTGGTACGCAGTATTTT	CASSLPDGGTQYF
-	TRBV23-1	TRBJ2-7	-	TGCGCCAGCAGTAACCAAGGGCTTATAAAGGGGTACGAGCAGTACTTC	CASSNQGLIKGYEQYF
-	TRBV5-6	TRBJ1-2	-	TGTGCCAGCAGCTCGCGACACGGGCTGTATCGGAATGGCTACACCTTC	CASSSRHGLYRNGYTF
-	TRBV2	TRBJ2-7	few	TGTGCCAGCAGTGATTACGAGCAGTACTTC	CASSDYEQYF
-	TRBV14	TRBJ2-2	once	TGTGCCAGCAAGGAGCGGACCACCAACACCGGGGAGCTGTTTTTT	CASKERTTNTGELFF
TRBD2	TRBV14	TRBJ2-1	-	TGTGCCAGCAGCCTCATCTGGACTAGCGTAAATGAGCAGTTCTTC	CASSLIWTSVNEQFF
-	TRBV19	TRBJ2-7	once	TGTGCCAGTAGTATGAGGCTTTTCTACGAGCAGTACTTC	CASSMRLFYEQYF
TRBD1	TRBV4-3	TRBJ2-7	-	TGCGCCAGCAGCCAAGCCCCCCGAGGGGGCGCCCTTTACGAGCAGTACTTC	CASSQAPRGGALYEQYF
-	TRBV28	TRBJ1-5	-	TGTGCCAGCAGTCCACACACAGGGAACAGCAATCAGCCCCAGCATTTT	CASSPHTGNSNQPQHF